The sequence of this TCR beta chain was determined in a study of identifying expanded T cells in peripheral blood. General study results and limits: Clone count variance between roughly two-week samples rose with total template count.

The data were produced by immunoSEQ multiplex PCR, yet TCRdb's version contains in-frame clones alone and is incomplete. This table holds around 95,000 clones, approximately 88% found once. About this clone itself: The antigen is unknown.

Germline V gives CDR1 SGHAT, CDR2 FQNNGV. Between the trimmed V and J ends, which lost 5 bases and 2 bases, there was a span of 15 bases. This CDR3 has 15 amino acids. The genes are TRBV11-2 and TRBJ1-1; D possibly corresponds to TRBD1 (5 bases). This receptor was taken from a person aged 18 to 75 in good health. The material sequenced was blood. Written as DNA, the CDR3 is TGTGCCAGCAGCCTTAGGAGGGGCGTAAACACTGAAGCTTTCTTT. Encoded protein: CASSLRRGVNTEAFF.